This T cell receptor beta chain derives from a study of OX40 agonist ivuxolimab in advanced cancers. Study-level information: Hepatocellular carcinoma, melanoma, renal cell or head and neck cancer occurred in dose-escalation patients.

The protocol was immunoSEQ multiplex PCR, while the TCRdb copy is restricted to in-frame clones and leaves out a portion. The sample holds more than 65,000 clones, around 85% seen once. The CDR3 has 13 residues. CDR1 is MNHEY, CDR2 SVGAGI, per germline. The V segment lost 6 bases and the J segment 5 bases; nucleotides outside the gene matches: 6. On this clone itself: What it binds is not known.

Overall study results and limits: Dose levels from 0.1 to 3.0 mg/kg saw CD4+ and CD8+ blood T cells expand clonally by week 6. The antigens recognized by the expanded peripheral T cells, that is their antigen specificity, were not determined.

This receptor was identified in an adult with an advanced solid tumor such as melanoma, head and neck, liver or kidney cancer. This sample comprised CD4+ or CD8+ T cells sorted from blood, obtained in a trial of the OX40 agonist ivuxolimab. V usage is TRBV6-5 and J usage is TRBJ2-7; 8 bases line up with TRBD2. The CDR3 bases are TGTGCCAGCAGGCGGGGGGCGGGGAACGAGCAGTACTTC. As protein: CASRRGAGNEQYF.